This T cell receptor (beta chain) appears in the sequencing data of a study of T cells in Graves' hyperthyroidism and ophthalmopathy. This clonotype was seen at least ten times. The antigen remains unidentified. From RNA transcripts, TCR beta CDR3 regions were amplified. RT-PCR in the first round (using the HTBI primer set) targeted the TCR CDR3. TCRdb ran MiXCR on the multiplex PCR reads and lists one entry per CDR3 protein. The sample lists about 210,000 distinct CDR3 sequences, 17% occurring once. General observations from the study: Blood held most thyroid clonotypes expanded above 0.001 frequency.

The sequenced sample was blood. This clonotype originated in a man aged 45-60 years with Graves' hyperthyroidism.

CDR3 sequence (DNA): TGTGCCAGCAGTTACTCGAGGACTGGGATTTACGAGCAGTACTTC. Encoded protein: CASSYSRTGIYEQYF. The chain couples TRBV6-5 to TRBJ2-7; a weak D match, TRBD2 (5 bases). The V gene lost 0 bases and the J gene lost 4 bases, with 13 bases spanning the gap. The CDR3 contains 15 residues. Germline V lookup: CDR1 MNHEY, CDR2 SVGAGI.